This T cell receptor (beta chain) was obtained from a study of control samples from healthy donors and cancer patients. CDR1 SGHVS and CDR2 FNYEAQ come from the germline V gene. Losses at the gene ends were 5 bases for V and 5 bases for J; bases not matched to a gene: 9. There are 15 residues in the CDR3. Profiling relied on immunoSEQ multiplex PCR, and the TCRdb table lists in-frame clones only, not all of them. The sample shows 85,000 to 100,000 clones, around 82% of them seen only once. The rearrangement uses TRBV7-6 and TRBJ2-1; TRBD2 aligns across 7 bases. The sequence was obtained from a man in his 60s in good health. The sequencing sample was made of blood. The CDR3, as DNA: TGTGCCAGCAGCGGACTTAGCGGGCGAGACAATGAGCAGTTCTTC. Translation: CASSGLSGRDNEQFF.